This T cell receptor beta chain is from a study of blood T cells in healthy people across ages. Study in general: About one barcoded TCR beta cDNA was captured per two T cells. Study-wide points: The study regarded diversity estimates from one million T cells as underestimates. Not knowing donor CMV status may have confounded expanded clonotype changes.

CDR1 is SQVTM, CDR2 ANQGSEA, per germline. Between the trimmed V and J ends, which lost 4 bases and 0 bases, there was a span of 13 bases. This CDR3 contains 14 residues. With each sample, at least 5 micrograms of total RNA were extracted. Next came a second PCR, run for about 7 to 12 cycles, which used a sample-barcoded 5' primer along with a J-beta primer mix. TCRdb reanalysed the 5' RACE reads using MiXCR and keeps one entry per CDR3 protein. The sample holds 580,000 or so distinct CDR3 sequences, less than 60% seen once. Comment on this clonotype: The antigen remains undetermined.

The chain employs TRBV29-1 and TRBJ2-7, with D possibly matching TRBD1 (7 bases). The sequencing input was blood. This TCR derives from a man older than 75 in good health. CDR3 DNA: TGCAGCGTTGGCGGAGGGGGCTTCTCCTACGAGCAGTACTTC. This codes for CSVGGGGFSYEQYF.